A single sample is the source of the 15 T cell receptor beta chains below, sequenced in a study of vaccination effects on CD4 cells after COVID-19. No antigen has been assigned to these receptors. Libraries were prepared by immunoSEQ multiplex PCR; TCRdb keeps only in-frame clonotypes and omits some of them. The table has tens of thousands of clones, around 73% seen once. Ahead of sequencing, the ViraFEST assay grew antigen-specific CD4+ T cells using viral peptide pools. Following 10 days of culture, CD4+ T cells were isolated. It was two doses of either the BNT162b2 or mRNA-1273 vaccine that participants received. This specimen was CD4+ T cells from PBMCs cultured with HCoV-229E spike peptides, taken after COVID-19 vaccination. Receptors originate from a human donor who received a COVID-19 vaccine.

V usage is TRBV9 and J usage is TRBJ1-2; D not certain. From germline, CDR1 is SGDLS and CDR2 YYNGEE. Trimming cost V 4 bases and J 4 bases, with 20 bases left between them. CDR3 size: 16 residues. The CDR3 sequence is CASSSRQGSTFYGYTF. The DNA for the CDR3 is TGTGCCAGCAGCTCCCGTCAAGGGTCTACATTCTATGGCTACACCTTC.

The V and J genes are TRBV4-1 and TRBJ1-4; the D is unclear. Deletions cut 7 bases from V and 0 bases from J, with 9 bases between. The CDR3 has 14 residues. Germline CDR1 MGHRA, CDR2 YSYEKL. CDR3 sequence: CASKKQPTNEKLFF. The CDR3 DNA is TGCGCCAGCAAAAAACAGCCAACTAATGAAAAACTGTTTTTT.

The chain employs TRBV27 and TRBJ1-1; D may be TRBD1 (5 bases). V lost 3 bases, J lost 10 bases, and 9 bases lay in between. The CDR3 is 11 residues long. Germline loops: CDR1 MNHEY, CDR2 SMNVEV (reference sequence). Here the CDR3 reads CASSFWGGAFF. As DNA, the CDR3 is TGTGCCAGCAGTTTCTGGGGGGGAGCTTTCTTT.

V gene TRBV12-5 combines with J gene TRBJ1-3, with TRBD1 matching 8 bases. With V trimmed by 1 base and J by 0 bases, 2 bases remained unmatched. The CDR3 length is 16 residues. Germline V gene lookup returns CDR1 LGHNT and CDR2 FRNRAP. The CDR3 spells CASGLGQGASGNTIYF. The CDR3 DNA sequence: TGTGCTAGTGGTTTGGGCCAGGGGGCCTCTGGAAACACCATATATTTT. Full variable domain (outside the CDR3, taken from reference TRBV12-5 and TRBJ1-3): DARVTQTPRHKVTEMGQEVTMRCQPILGHNTVFWYRQTMMQGLELLAYFRNRAPLDDSGMPKDRFSAEMPDATLATLKIQPSEPRDSAVYFCASGLGQGASGNTIYFGEGSWLTVV.

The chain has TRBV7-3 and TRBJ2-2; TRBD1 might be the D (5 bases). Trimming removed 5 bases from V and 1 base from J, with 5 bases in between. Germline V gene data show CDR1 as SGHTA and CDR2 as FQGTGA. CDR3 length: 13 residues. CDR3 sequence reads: CASSTGNTGELFF. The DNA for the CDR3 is TGTGCCAGCAGCACAGGGAACACCGGGGAGCTGTTTTTT.

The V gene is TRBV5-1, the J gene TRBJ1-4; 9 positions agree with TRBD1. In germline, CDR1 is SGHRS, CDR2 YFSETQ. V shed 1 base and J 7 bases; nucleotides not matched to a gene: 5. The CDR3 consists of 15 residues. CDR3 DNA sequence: TGCGCCAGCAGCTTGTTCGGACAGGGGAGTGAAAAACTGTTTTTT. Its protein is CASSLFGQGSEKLFF.

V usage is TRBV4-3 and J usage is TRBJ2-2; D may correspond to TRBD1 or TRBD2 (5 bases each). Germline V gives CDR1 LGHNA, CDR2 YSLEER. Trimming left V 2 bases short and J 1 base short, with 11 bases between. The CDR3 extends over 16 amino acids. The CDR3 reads CASSQSGRGNTGELFF. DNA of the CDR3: TGCGCCAGCAGCCAATCGGGACGGGGGAACACCGGGGAGCTGTTTTTT.

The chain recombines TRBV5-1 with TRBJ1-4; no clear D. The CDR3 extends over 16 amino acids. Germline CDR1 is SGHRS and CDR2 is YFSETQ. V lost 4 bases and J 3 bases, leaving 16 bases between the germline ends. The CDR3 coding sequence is TGCGCCAGCAGCACCATACGGACCGGACCTAATGAAAAACTGTTTTTT. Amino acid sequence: CASSTIRTGPNEKLFF.

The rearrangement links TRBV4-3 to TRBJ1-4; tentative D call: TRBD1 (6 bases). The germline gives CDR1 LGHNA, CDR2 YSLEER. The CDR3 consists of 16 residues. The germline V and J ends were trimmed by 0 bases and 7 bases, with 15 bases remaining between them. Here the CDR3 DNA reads TGCGCCAGCAGCCAAGAGCCCGAGGGGGGGCGTGAAAAACTGTTTTTT. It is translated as CASSQEPEGGREKLFF.

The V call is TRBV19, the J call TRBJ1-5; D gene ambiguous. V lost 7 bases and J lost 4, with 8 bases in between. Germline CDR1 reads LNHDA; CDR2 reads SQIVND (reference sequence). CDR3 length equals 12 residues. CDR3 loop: CASNDRNQPQHF. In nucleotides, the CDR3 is TGTGCCAGTAATGATAGGAATCAGCCCCAGCATTTT.

In nucleotides, the CDR3 is TGTGCCAGCAGCCCAGGACGGAACCCCACAGATACGCAGTATTTT. Protein product: CASSPGRNPTDTQYF. The chain recombines TRBV7-3 with TRBJ2-3; no firm D call. Germline V gives CDR1 SGHTA, CDR2 FQGTGA. This CDR3 contains 15 residues. Trimming shortened V by 5 bases and J by 2 bases, and 14 bases separated the two germline ends.

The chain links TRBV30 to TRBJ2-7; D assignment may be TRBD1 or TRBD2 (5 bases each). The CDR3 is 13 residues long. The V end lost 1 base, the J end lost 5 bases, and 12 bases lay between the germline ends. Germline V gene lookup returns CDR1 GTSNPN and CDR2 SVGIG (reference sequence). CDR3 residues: CAWSARGTHEQYV. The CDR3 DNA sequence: TGTGCCTGGAGTGCTCGAGGGACCCACGAGCAGTACGTC.

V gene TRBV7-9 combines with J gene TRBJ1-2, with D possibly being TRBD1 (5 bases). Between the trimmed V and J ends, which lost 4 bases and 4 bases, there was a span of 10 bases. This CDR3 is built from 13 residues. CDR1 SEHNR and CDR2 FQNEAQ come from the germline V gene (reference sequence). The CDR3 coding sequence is TGTGCCAGCAGCTGGGACGGTCCCTATGGCTACACCTTC. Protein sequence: CASSWDGPYGYTF. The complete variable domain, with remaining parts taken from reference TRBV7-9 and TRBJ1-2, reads DTGVSQNPRHKITKRGQNVTFRCDPISEHNRLYWYRQTLGQGPEFLTYFQNEAQLEKSRLLSDRFSAERPKGSFSTLEIQRTEQGDSAMYLCASSWDGPYGYTFGSGTRLTVV.

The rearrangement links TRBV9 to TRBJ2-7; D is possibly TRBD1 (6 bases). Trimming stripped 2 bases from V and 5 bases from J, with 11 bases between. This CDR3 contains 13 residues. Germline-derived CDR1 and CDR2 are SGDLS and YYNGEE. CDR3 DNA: TGTGCCAGCAGCGTTCAGGGGATCGACGAGCAGTACGTC. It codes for CASSVQGIDEQYV.

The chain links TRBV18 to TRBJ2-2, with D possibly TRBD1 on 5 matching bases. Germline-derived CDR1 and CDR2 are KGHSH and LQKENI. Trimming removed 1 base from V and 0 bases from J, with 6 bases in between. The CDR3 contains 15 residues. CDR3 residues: CASSPRTTNTGELFF. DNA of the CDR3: TGTGCCAGCTCACCACGGACAACGAACACCGGGGAGCTGTTTTTT.